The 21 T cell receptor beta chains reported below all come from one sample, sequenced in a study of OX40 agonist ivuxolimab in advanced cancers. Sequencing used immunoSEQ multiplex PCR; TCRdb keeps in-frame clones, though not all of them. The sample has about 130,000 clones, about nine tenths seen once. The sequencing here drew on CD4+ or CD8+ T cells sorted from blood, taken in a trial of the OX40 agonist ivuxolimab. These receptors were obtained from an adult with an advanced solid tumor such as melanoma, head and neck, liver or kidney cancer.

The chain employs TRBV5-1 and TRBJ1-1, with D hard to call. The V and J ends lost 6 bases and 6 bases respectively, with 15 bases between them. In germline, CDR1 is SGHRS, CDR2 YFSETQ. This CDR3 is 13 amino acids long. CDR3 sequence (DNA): TGCGCCAGCAAGTTAGAAAATTGGGCTGAAGCTTTCTTT. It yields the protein CASKLENWAEAFF.

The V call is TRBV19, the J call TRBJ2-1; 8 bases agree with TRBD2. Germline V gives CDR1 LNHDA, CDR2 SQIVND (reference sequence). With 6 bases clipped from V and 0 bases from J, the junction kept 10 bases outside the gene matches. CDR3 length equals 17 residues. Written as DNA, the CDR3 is TGTGCCAGTAGGCCACCGGGACTAGTAAGCTCCTACAATGAGCAGTTCTTC. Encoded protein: CASRPPGLVSSYNEQFF.

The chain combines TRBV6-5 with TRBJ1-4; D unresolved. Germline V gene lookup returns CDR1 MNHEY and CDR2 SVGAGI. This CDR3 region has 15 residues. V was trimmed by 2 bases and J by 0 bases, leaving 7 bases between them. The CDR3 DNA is TGTGCCAGCAGTTACCTGACAACAACTAATGAAAAACTGTTTTTT. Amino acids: CASSYLTTTNEKLFF.

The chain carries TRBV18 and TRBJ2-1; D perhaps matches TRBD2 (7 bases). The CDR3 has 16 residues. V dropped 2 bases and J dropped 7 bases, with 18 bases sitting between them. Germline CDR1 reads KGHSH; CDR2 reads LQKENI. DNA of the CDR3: TGTGCCAGCTCACCAGCCGGCGGGGGCGCGGGTAATGAGCAGTTCTTC. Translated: CASSPAGGGAGNEQFF. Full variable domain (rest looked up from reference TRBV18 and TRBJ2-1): NAGVMQNPRHLVRRRGQEARLRCSPMKGHSHVYWYRQLPEEGLKFMVYLQKENIIDESGMPKERFSAEFPKEGPSILRIQQVVRGDSAAYFCASSPAGGGAGNEQFFGPGTRLTVL.

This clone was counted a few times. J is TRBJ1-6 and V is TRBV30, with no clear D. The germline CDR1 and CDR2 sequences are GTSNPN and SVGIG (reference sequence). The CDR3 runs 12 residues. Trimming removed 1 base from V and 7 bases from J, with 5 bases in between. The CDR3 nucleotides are TGTGCCTGGAGTGCCGGGAATTCACCCCTCCACTTT. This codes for CAWSAGNSPLHF.

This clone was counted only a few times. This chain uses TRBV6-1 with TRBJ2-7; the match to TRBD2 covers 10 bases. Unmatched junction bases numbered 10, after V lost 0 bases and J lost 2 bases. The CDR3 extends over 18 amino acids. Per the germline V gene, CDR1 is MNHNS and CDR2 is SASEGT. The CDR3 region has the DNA TGTGCCAGCAGTGAAGCACGGAGAGGACTAGCGGCTACCTACGAGCAGTACTTC. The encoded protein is CASSEARRGLAATYEQYF.

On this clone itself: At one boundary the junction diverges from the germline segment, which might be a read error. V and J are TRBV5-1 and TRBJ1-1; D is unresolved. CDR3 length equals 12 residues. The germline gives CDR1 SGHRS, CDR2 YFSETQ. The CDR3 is CASSLADTEAFF. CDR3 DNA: TGCGCCAGCAGTTTGGCTGACACTGAAGCTTTCTTT.

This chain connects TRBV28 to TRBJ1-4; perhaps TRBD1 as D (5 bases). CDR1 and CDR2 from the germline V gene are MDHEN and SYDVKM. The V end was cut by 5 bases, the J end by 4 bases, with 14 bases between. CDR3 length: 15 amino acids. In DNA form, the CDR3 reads TGTGCCAGCAGTACTGCGGGACGGATTAATGAAAAACTGTTTTTT. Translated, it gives CASSTAGRINEKLFF. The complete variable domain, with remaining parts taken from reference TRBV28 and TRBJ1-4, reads DVKVTQSSRYLVKRTGEKVFLECVQDMDHENMFWYRQDPGLGLRLIYFSYDVKMKEKGDIPEGYSVSREKKERFSLILESASTNQTSMYLCASSTAGRINEKLFFGSGTQLSVL.

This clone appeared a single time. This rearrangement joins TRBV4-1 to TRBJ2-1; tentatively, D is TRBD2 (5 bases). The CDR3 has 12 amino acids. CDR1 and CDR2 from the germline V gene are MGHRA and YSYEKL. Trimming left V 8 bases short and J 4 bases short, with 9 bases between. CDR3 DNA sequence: TGCGCCAGCGCCCGGGATTACAATGAGCAGTTCTTC. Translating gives CASARDYNEQFF.

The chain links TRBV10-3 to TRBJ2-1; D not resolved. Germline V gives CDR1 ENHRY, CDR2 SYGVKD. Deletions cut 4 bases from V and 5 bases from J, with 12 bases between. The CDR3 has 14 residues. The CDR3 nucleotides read TGTGCCATCAGTGGTTTAGTGAGTGACAATGAGCAGTTCTTC. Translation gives CAISGLVSDNEQFF.

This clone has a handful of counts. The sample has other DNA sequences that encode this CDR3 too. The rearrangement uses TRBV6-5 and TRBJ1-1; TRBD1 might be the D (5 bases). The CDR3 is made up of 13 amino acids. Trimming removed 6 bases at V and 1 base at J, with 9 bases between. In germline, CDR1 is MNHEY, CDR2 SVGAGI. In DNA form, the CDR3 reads TGTGCCAGCAGCCTGACAGAGAACACTGAAGCTTTCTTT. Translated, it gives CASSLTENTEAFF.

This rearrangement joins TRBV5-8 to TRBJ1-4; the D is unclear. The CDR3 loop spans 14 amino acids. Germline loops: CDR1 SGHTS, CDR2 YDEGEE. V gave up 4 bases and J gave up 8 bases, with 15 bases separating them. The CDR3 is CASSPWTGKEKLFF. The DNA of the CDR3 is TGTGCCAGCAGCCCCTGGACGGGAAAAGAAAAACTGTTTTTT.

CDR3 in amino acids: CASSLNPRGNEAFF. The CDR3 nucleotides read TGTGCCAGCAGCTTAAACCCGAGGGGAAATGAAGCTTTCTTT. The rearrangement uses TRBV11-1 and TRBJ1-1; TRBD1 might be the D (5 bases). Looked up from germline, CDR1 is SGHAT and CDR2 is FQDESV (reference sequence). The germline V and J ends were trimmed by 2 bases and 7 bases, with 14 bases remaining between them. The CDR3 contains 14 residues.

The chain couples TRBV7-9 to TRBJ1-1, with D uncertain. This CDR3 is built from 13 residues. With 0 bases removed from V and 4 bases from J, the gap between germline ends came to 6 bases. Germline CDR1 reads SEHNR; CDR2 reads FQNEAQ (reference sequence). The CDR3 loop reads CASSLAESTEAFF. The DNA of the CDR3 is TGTGCCAGCAGCTTAGCCGAGAGCACTGAAGCTTTCTTT.

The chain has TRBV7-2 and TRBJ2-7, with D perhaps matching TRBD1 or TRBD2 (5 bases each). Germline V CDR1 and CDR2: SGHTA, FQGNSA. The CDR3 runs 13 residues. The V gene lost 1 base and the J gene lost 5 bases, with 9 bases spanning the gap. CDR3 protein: CASSLGGMDEQYF. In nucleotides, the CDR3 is TGTGCCAGCAGCTTAGGGGGGATGGACGAGCAGTACTTC.

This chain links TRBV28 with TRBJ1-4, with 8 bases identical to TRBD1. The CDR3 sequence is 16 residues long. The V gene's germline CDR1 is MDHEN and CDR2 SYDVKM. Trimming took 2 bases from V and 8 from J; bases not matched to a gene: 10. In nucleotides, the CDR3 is TGTGCCAGCAGTTTAGGTGCAGGGGGCGATGTCGAAAAACTGTTTTTT. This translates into CASSLGAGGDVEKLFF.

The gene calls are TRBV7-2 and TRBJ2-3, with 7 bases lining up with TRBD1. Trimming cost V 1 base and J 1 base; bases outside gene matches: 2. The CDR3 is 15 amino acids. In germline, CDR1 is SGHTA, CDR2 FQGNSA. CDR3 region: CASSLGQGGTDTQYF. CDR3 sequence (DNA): TGTGCCAGCAGCTTAGGACAGGGAGGCACAGATACGCAGTATTTT.

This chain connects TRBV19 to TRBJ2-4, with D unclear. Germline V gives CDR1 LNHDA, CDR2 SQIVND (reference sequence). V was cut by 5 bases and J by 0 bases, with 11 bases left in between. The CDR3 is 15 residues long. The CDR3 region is CASSPAGLAKNIQYF. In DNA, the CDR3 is TGTGCCAGTAGTCCTGCAGGATTAGCCAAAAACATTCAGTACTTC.

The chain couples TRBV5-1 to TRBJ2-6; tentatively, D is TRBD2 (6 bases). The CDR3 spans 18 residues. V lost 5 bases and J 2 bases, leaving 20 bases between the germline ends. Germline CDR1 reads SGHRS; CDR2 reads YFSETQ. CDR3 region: CASSHGGSGDPGANVLTF. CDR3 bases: TGCGCCAGCAGTCATGGGGGGAGCGGTGACCCTGGGGCCAACGTCCTGACTTTC. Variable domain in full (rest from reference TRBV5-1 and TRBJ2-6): KAGVTQTPRYLIKTRGQQVTLSCSPISGHRSVSWYQQTPGQGLQFLFEYFSETQRNKGNFPGRFSGRQFSNSRSEMNVSTLELGDSALYLCASSHGGSGDPGANVLTFGAGSRLTVL.

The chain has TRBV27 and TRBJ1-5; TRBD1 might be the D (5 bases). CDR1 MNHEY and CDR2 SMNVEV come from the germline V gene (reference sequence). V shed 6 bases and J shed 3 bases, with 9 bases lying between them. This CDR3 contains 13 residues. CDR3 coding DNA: TGTGCCAGCAGCCGGGGCTTCAATCAGCCCCAGCATTTT. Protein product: CASSRGFNQPQHF.

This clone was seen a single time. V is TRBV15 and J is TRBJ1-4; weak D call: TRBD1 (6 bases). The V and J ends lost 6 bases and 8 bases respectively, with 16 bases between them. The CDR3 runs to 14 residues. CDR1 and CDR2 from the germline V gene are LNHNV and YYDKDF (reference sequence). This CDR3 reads CATRRGSQWEKLFF. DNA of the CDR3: TGTGCCACCAGAAGGGGGAGTCAGTGGGAAAAACTGTTTTTT.